One and the same sample provided the 26 T cell receptor beta chains below, sequenced in a study of cytomegalovirus exposure and HLA in healthy donors. The PCR employed 60 Vbeta primers together with 13 Jbeta primers. Sequencing was performed with immunoSEQ multiplex PCR; in TCRdb, only in-frame clones are kept and a portion is missing. The sample carries 82,000 or so clones, about 70% recorded once. The sequencing sample was made of PBMCs. The source is a woman aged 45 to 65 in good health and CMV-seropositive.

This clone was seen more than once but under ten times. The V and J genes are TRBV5-1 and TRBJ2-1; 9 bases are a match to TRBD1. This CDR3 is built from 15 residues. Per germline, CDR1 SGHRS and CDR2 YFSETQ. The ends lost 0 bases at V and 5 bases at J; junction bases unmatched: 3. CDR3 in amino acids: CASSLAGDRDNEQFF. For the CDR3, the DNA is TGCGCCAGCAGCTTGGCCGGGGACAGGGACAATGAGCAGTTCTTC.

This chain joins TRBV25-1 and TRBJ2-7, with 9 bases matching TRBD2. The CDR3 runs to 14 residues. V lost 6 bases to trimming and J lost 2 bases; unmatched junction nucleotides: 5. CDR1 is MGHDK and CDR2 is SYGVNS in the germline V gene. This CDR3 reads CASSRAGGTYEQYF. CDR3 nucleotide sequence: TGTGCCAGCAGCCGAGCGGGAGGTACCTACGAGCAGTACTTC.

The J gene is TRBJ2-1, the V gene TRBV9; possibly TRBD1 for D (5 bases). The V end lost 6 bases, the J end lost 4 bases, and 14 bases lay between the germline ends. The CDR3 covers 14 residues. Germline values: CDR1 SGDLS, CDR2 YYNGEE. The CDR3: CASNPTDRYNEQFF. CDR3 sequence (DNA): TGTGCCAGCAACCCGACAGATAGATACAATGAGCAGTTCTTC.

This chain joins TRBV5-1 and TRBJ2-1; 10 positions match TRBD2. CDR1 is SGHRS and CDR2 is YFSETQ in the germline V gene. V lost 1 base to trimming and J lost 4 bases; unmatched junction nucleotides: 2. The CDR3 runs to 15 residues. CDR3 sequence: CASSLTSGDYNEQFF. CDR3 bases: TGCGCCAGCAGCTTGACTAGCGGGGATTACAATGAGCAGTTCTTC.

This clone has a single count. The chain uses TRBV2 and TRBJ2-2, with 12 bases that match TRBD1. There are 15 residues in the CDR3. Per the germline V gene, CDR1 is SNHLY and CDR2 is FYNNEI. V lost 4 bases to trimming and J lost 6 bases; unmatched junction nucleotides: 3. The CDR3 reads CASSAGQGASGELFF. In DNA form, the CDR3 reads TGTGCCAGCAGTGCGGGACAGGGGGCTTCCGGGGAGCTGTTTTTT.

V gene TRBV6-5 combines with J gene TRBJ2-5; TRBD2 matches at 11 bases. The CDR3 length is 15 residues. Germline CDR1 is MNHEY and CDR2 is SVGAGI. Unmatched junction bases numbered 8, after V lost 0 bases and J lost 11 bases. Here the CDR3 DNA reads TGTGCCAGCAGTTACTCGAAACTAGCGGGAGTAAAGCAGTACTTC. This gives the protein CASSYSKLAGVKQYF.

This rearrangement joins TRBV27 to TRBJ2-1, with 11 bases that match TRBD2. The CDR3 contains 15 residues. Germline lookup yields CDR1 MNHEY and CDR2 SMNVEV (reference sequence). V was clipped by 5 bases and J by 5 bases; unmatched bases: 5. CDR3 protein: CASSLTSGRNNEQFF. The CDR3 region has the DNA TGTGCCAGCAGTCTTACTAGCGGGAGAAACAATGAGCAGTTCTTC.

The chain uses TRBV30 and TRBJ2-1; TRBD2 aligns across 7 bases. Unmatched junction bases numbered 9, after V lost 3 bases and J lost 1 base. CDR1 and CDR2 from the germline V gene are GTSNPN and SVGIG (reference sequence). The CDR3 spans 16 residues. The CDR3 loop is CAWRLGGRGSYNEQFF. CDR3 nucleotide sequence: TGTGCCTGGAGACTTGGCGGGAGAGGATCCTACAATGAGCAGTTCTTC.

This chain joins TRBV18 and TRBJ2-3; the D gene is possibly TRBD2 (5 bases). V dropped 6 bases and J dropped 5 bases, with 9 bases sitting between them. CDR1 is KGHSH and CDR2 is LQKENI in the germline V gene. CDR3 length equals 12 residues. CDR3 DNA sequence: TGTGCCAGCTCCCTACTAGAAGATACGCAGTATTTT. Translated, it gives CASSLLEDTQYF. Complete variable domain (other parts from reference TRBV18 and TRBJ2-3): NAGVMQNPRHLVRRRGQEARLRCSPMKGHSHVYWYRQLPEEGLKFMVYLQKENIIDESGMPKERFSAEFPKEGPSILRIQQVVRGDSAAYFCASSLLEDTQYFGPGTRLTVL.

This chain uses TRBV11-2 with TRBJ2-7, with 8 bases matching TRBD1. The V gene end was trimmed by 5 bases and the J gene end by 0 bases; junction bases not matched to a gene: 9. The CDR3 runs to 16 residues. CDR1 SGHAT and CDR2 FQNNGV come from the germline V gene. The CDR3 bases are TGTGCCAGCAGCCTAAAACGGGACAGGTTCTCCTACGAGCAGTACTTC. This translates into CASSLKRDRFSYEQYF.

The J gene is TRBJ1-1, the V gene TRBV28; 12 positions agree with TRBD1. Germline V gene lookup returns CDR1 MDHEN and CDR2 SYDVKM. The CDR3 is 17 amino acids. The ends lost 2 bases at V and 1 base at J; junction bases unmatched: 5. The chain's CDR3 is CASSLPGQGAWNTEAFF. The DNA for the CDR3 is TGTGCCAGCAGTTTACCGGGACAGGGGGCCTGGAACACTGAAGCTTTCTTT.

The rearrangement links TRBV5-1 to TRBJ1-1, with 7 bases that match TRBD1. The J segment lost 1 base and the V segment lost 2 bases, leaving 2 bases of the junction unmatched. Germline loops: CDR1 SGHRS, CDR2 YFSETQ. The CDR3 length is 14 residues. The CDR3 sequence is CASSFAGGNTEAFF. The CDR3 region has the DNA TGCGCCAGCAGCTTTGCAGGGGGGAACACTGAAGCTTTCTTT.

V usage is TRBV27 and J usage is TRBJ1-1, with no clear D. The CDR3 spans 14 residues. The germline CDR1 and CDR2 sequences are MNHEY and SMNVEV (reference sequence). V dropped 5 bases and J dropped 2 bases, with 12 bases sitting between them. The CDR3 loop reads CASSLGRENTEAFF. The CDR3 region has the DNA TGTGCCAGCAGTCTAGGGAGAGAAAACACTGAAGCTTTCTTT.

The chain couples TRBV6-6 to TRBJ2-5, with D perhaps TRBD2 (6 bases). The ends were cut back, 1 base at V and 7 bases at J, with 13 bases in the middle. The germline gives CDR1 MNHNY, CDR2 SVGAGI (reference sequence). The length of the CDR3 is 14 residues. The CDR3 nucleotides read TGTGCCAGCAGTTACTGGGACCGGGGAGGGACCCAGTACTTC. It is translated as CASSYWDRGGTQYF.

This clone was observed a single time. DNA of the CDR3: TGCGCCAGCGGTCGAGACTTTGACTACAATGAGCAGTTCTTC. Translated: CASGRDFDYNEQFF. This rearrangement joins TRBV5-1 to TRBJ2-1; no definite D call. The CDR3 sequence is 14 residues long. The V and J ends lost 7 bases and 3 bases respectively, with 14 bases between them. Germline V gene sequence: CDR1 SGHRS, CDR2 YFSETQ.

This clone was counted between two and nine times. The V and J genes are TRBV11-2 and TRBJ2-7; 9 nucleotides line up with TRBD2. CDR1 and CDR2 (germline): SGHAT, FQNNGV. The trim removed 5 bases at V and 0 bases at J, leaving 5 bases unmatched. This CDR3 is 15 amino acids long. CDR3: CASSPSGTYSYEQYF. In DNA, the CDR3 is TGTGCCAGCAGCCCTAGCGGGACCTACTCCTACGAGCAGTACTTC.

The chain recombines TRBV29-1 with TRBJ1-1, with D hard to call. CDR3 length equals 13 residues. Trimming pared 4 bases from V and 0 bases from J, leaving 9 bases between. Germline V gives CDR1 SQVTM, CDR2 ANQGSEA. The CDR3 bases are TGCAGCGTTGCGGCAGGAATGAACACTGAAGCTTTCTTT. Translation: CSVAAGMNTEAFF.

This clone was seen only a few times. The rearrangement joins TRBV7-9 to TRBJ1-4; 10 nucleotides line up with TRBD1. CDR1 is SEHNR and CDR2 is FQNEAQ in the germline V gene (reference sequence). This CDR3 comprises 16 residues. V lost 4 bases, J lost 11 bases, and 13 bases stayed unmatched. The CDR3 loop reads CASSSIPGQGTRKLFF. DNA for the CDR3: TGTGCCAGCAGCTCGATTCCGGGACAGGGGACGCGTAAACTGTTTTTT. Variable domain in full (rest from reference TRBV7-9 and TRBJ1-4): DTGVSQNPRHKITKRGQNVTFRCDPISEHNRLYWYRQTLGQGPEFLTYFQNEAQLEKSRLLSDRFSAERPKGSFSTLEIQRTEQGDSAMYLCASSSIPGQGTRKLFFGSGTQLSVL.

V and J are TRBV7-9 and TRBJ1-1; TRBD1 matches at 7 bases. Germline CDR1 SEHNR, CDR2 FQNEAQ (reference sequence). The CDR3 covers 16 residues. V was clipped by 3 bases and J by 1 base; unmatched bases: 8. In nucleotides, the CDR3 is TGTGCCAGCAGCTTTTACAGGGGTTCGGGGAACACTGAAGCTTTCTTT. Translating it yields CASSFYRGSGNTEAFF.

The V gene is TRBV6-4, the J gene TRBJ2-3; TRBD1 matches at 7 bases. The germline CDR1 and CDR2 sequences are MRHNA and SNTAGT. Unmatched junction bases numbered 9, after V lost 6 bases and J lost 0 bases. This CDR3 spans 16 amino acids. The CDR3 DNA sequence: TGTGCCAGCAGCCGTGGGGACAGTTTTAGCACAGATACGCAGTATTTT. It specifies CASSRGDSFSTDTQYF.

The genes are TRBV6-6 and TRBJ2-7; 9 bases align to TRBD1. Unmatched junction bases numbered 2, after V lost 6 bases and J lost 2 bases. The germline CDR1 and CDR2 sequences are MNHNY and SVGAGI (reference sequence). This CDR3 comprises 13 residues. Here the CDR3 DNA reads TGTGCCAGCAGGGACAGGGGTCCCTACGAGCAGTACTTC. Translating gives CASRDRGPYEQYF.

The rearrangement links TRBV10-3 to TRBJ2-4, with D possibly being TRBD1 (6 bases). Per germline, CDR1 ENHRY and CDR2 SYGVKD. The V gene lost 1 base and the J gene lost 0 bases, with 19 bases spanning the gap. This CDR3 is built from 19 residues. Here the CDR3 reads CAISEFDAGALTAKNIQYF. CDR3 coding DNA: TGTGCCATCAGTGAGTTCGATGCAGGGGCTCTCACAGCCAAAAACATTCAGTACTTC.

The chain has TRBV28 and TRBJ2-5; no reliable D call. Trimming took off 3 bases at V and 5 bases at J, with 16 bases between the two ends. The CDR3 has 15 residues. Germline CDR1 and CDR2: MDHEN and SYDVKM. For the CDR3, the DNA is TGTGCCAGCAGTTTTTCTTTTTCGAATCAGGAGACCCAGTACTTC. It specifies CASSFSFSNQETQYF. Together with reference TRBV28 and TRBJ2-5, the CDR3 gives the full variable domain: DVKVTQSSRYLVKRTGEKVFLECVQDMDHENMFWYRQDPGLGLRLIYFSYDVKMKEKGDIPEGYSVSREKKERFSLILESASTNQTSMYLCASSFSFSNQETQYFGPGTRLLVL.

This chain uses TRBV2 with TRBJ1-5; TRBD1 might be the D (6 bases). Germline V gene sequence: CDR1 SNHLY, CDR2 FYNNEI. V lost 6 bases, J lost 2 bases, and 14 bases lay in between. The CDR3 spans 15 residues. CDR3 bases: TGTGCCAGCAGGCCCCCGGGGACACGCAATCAGCCCCAGCATTTT. Encoded protein: CASRPPGTRNQPQHF.

The table lists this clone with a count of one. The sample holds other DNA sequences that translate to the same CDR3. The chain links TRBV7-9 to TRBJ2-5, with D perhaps TRBD2 (7 bases). The ends were cut back, 2 bases at V and 3 bases at J, with 10 bases in the middle. The germline CDR1 and CDR2 sequences are SEHNR and FQNEAQ (reference sequence). The CDR3 covers 14 residues. CDR3 nucleotide sequence: TGTGCCAGCAGCTTAACAGGGAGGGAAGAGACCCAGTACTTC. Translated: CASSLTGREETQYF.

This clone occurred a few times. The chain links TRBV5-5 to TRBJ1-2, with D unclear. Germline-derived CDR1 and CDR2 are SGHKS and YYEKEE (reference sequence). This CDR3 region has 13 residues. V shed 1 base and J shed 3 bases, with 7 bases lying between them. The CDR3 loop reads CASSLNGDYGYTF. The CDR3 DNA is TGTGCCAGCAGCTTGAACGGAGACTATGGCTACACCTTC. The full variable domain, with the rest looked up from reference TRBV5-5 and TRBJ1-2, is DAGVTQSPTHLIKTRGQQVTLRCSPISGHKSVSWYQQVLGQGPQFIFQYYEKEERGRGNFPDRFSARQFPNYSSELNVNALLLGDSALYLCASSLNGDYGYTFGSGTRLTVV.